Presented here are 18 T cell receptor beta chains from one specimen sequenced in a study of blood T cell repertoires in COVID-19 (dated by TCRdb to 2020 to 2021). The library was obtained by the immunoSEQ multiplex PCR assay. The table comes from immuneACCESS by way of TCRdb, which keeps in-frame sequences with V and J called. Part of the clones is missing from these tables; in studies checked, under half for an unresolved V gene and the rest for unknown reasons. This sample comprises approximately 82,000 clones, roughly 78% of them detected only once. The ten largest account for around 7.3% of the sample. Sample: peripheral blood. The receptors here all came from a man in his fifties or sixties with active or convalescent COVID-19.

This rearrangement joins TRBV5-4 to TRBJ2-2, with 8 nucleotides matching TRBD1. CDR1 is SGHNT, CDR2 YYREEE, per germline (reference sequence). Germline trimming cut 0 bases from V and 8 bases from J; bases unmatched to any gene: 6. This CDR3 has 15 residues. CDR3 nucleotides: TGTGCCAGCAGCTTGGCGGACAGGGTATCGGGGGAGCTGTTTTTT. Translating gives CASSLADRVSGELFF. Looking up the rest from reference TRBV5-4 and TRBJ2-2 gives the full variable domain: ETGVTQSPTHLIKTRGQQVTLRCSSQSGHNTVSWYQQALGQGPQFIFQYYREEENGRGNFPPRFSGLQFPNYSSELNVNALELDDSALYLCASSLADRVSGELFFGEGSRLTVL.

This clone was found once. The genes are TRBV7-9 and TRBJ2-7; TRBD1 matches at 7 bases. V trimming: 1 base; J trimming: 3 bases; junction bases outside the gene matches: 6. Germline V gene data show CDR1 as SEHNR and CDR2 as FQNEAQ (reference sequence). The CDR3 covers 15 residues. The CDR3 protein is CASSLERGQSYEQYV. As DNA, the CDR3 is TGTGCCAGCAGCTTAGAACGGGGACAGAGCTACGAGCAGTACGTC.

The chain joins TRBV6-2 or TRBV6-3 to TRBJ2-5; TRBD2 might be the D (5 bases). The CDR3 covers 13 residues. Trimming cost V 4 bases and J 2 bases, with 8 bases left between them. CDR1 MNHEY and CDR2 SVGEGT come from the germline V gene. CDR3 DNA sequence: TGTGCCAGCAGTTCGGGGATTCAAGAGACCCAGTACTTC. Its protein is CASSSGIQETQYF.

This sequence joins TRBV7-8 and TRBJ2-1, with D possibly being TRBD1 (6 bases). CDR3 size: 15 residues. CDR1 and CDR2 (germline): SGHVS, FQNEAQ. Trimming removed 4 bases at V and 2 bases at J, with 12 bases between. DNA of the CDR3: TGTGCCAGCAGCTCAGGGGTAAGAACCTACAATGAGCAGTTCTTC. This sequence encodes CASSSGVRTYNEQFF.

The chain employs TRBV9 and TRBJ2-1, with D possibly matching TRBD2 (6 bases). The CDR3 consists of 15 residues. Germline CDR1 SGDLS, CDR2 YYNGEE. The ends were cut back, 1 base at V and 4 bases at J, with 12 bases in the middle. The CDR3 protein is CASSVFNGGYNEQFF. The CDR3 DNA reads TGTGCCAGCAGCGTATTCAATGGGGGGTACAATGAGCAGTTCTTC.

This clone has a single count. The genes are TRBV29-1 and TRBJ1-4; 8 bases match TRBD1. V shed 7 bases and J 7 bases; nucleotides not matched to a gene: 8. CDR1 is SQVTM, CDR2 ANQGSEA, per germline. The CDR3 has 13 residues. The CDR3 DNA follows: TGCAGCGCCCGGACAGGGAGTGGTGAAAAACTGTTTTTT. This translates into CSARTGSGEKLFF. Drawing the rest from reference TRBV29-1 and TRBJ1-4, the complete variable domain is SAVISQKPSRDICQRGTSLTIQCQVDSQVTMMFWYRQQPGQSLTLIATANQGSEATYESGFVIDKFPISRPNLTFSTLTVSNMSPEDSSIYLCSARTGSGEKLFFGSGTQLSVL.

The chain carries TRBV7-9 and TRBJ2-2, with D maybe TRBD2 (7 bases). Trimming stripped 1 base from V and 0 bases from J, with 9 bases between. The CDR3 has 16 residues. Germline V lookup: CDR1 SEHNR, CDR2 FQNEAQ (reference sequence). For the CDR3, the DNA is TGTGCCAGCAGCTTAGTGCGGGGGCCGAACACCGGGGAGCTGTTTTTT. It encodes CASSLVRGPNTGELFF.

The CDR3 nucleotides read TGTGCCAGCAGCCGAGAATCGGGCACTGAAGCTTTCTTT. Its translation: CASSRESGTEAFF. The chain recombines TRBV5-4 with TRBJ1-1; D is ambiguous. This CDR3 contains 13 residues. With 4 bases removed from V and 4 bases from J, the gap between germline ends came to 11 bases. In germline, CDR1 is SGHNT, CDR2 YYREEE (reference sequence). The full variable domain, its missing parts supplied by reference TRBV5-4 and TRBJ1-1, is ETGVTQSPTHLIKTRGQQVTLRCSSQSGHNTVSWYQQALGQGPQFIFQYYREEENGRGNFPPRFSGLQFPNYSSELNVNALELDDSALYLCASSRESGTEAFFGQGTRLTVV.

V is TRBV7-6 and J is TRBJ2-5; TRBD1 might be the D (6 bases). Germline CDR1 and CDR2: SGHVS and FNYEAQ. The CDR3 length is 19 residues. Trimming cost V 1 base and J 0 bases, with 21 bases left between them. As DNA, the CDR3 is TGTGCCAGCAGCTTAGGATACCCGGGTGGGGGCTCGTACCAAGAGACCCAGTACTTC. Its protein is CASSLGYPGGGSYQETQYF. The whole variable domain, remainder taken from reference TRBV7-6 and TRBJ2-5, is GAGVSQSPRYKVTKRGQDVALRCDPISGHVSLYWYRQALGQGPEFLTYFNYEAQQDKSGLPNDRFSAERPEGSISTLTIQRTEQRDSAMYRCASSLGYPGGGSYQETQYFGPGTRLLVL.

The rearrangement uses TRBV7-9 and TRBJ2-1; a weak D match, TRBD1 (6 bases). V lost 5 bases, J lost 7 bases, and 9 bases lay in between. Germline CDR1 reads SEHNR; CDR2 reads FQNEAQ (reference sequence). CDR3 length equals 12 residues. This chain's CDR3 is CASSAQGNEQFF. In DNA, the CDR3 is TGTGCCAGCAGCGCACAGGGAAATGAGCAGTTCTTC.

This chain connects TRBV24-1 to TRBJ1-2; D is ambiguous. From germline, CDR1 is KGHDR and CDR2 SFDVKD. The CDR3 has 12 residues. The ends were cut back, 2 bases at V and 9 bases at J, with 9 bases in the middle. CDR3 nucleotide sequence: TGTGCCACCAGTGATTCCGGAGGGCGCTACACCTTC. Residues: CATSDSGGRYTF.

The rearrangement joins TRBV7-2 to TRBJ2-2; TRBD1 agrees at 7 bases. The CDR3 is 15 residues long. J gave up 1 base and V 5 bases, and 4 bases lay outside the gene matches. CDR1 is SGHTA and CDR2 is FQGNSA in the germline V gene. CDR3 DNA sequence: TGTGCCAGCAGCAACCAGGGGGTGAACACCGGGGAGCTGTTTTTT. It translates to CASSNQGVNTGELFF.

The chain links TRBV5-1 to TRBJ1-5, with 8 positions matching TRBD1. CDR3 length: 15 amino acids. J was trimmed by 5 bases and V by 1 base; bases with no gene match: 5. Germline V gene sequence: CDR1 SGHRS, CDR2 YFSETQ. Written as DNA, the CDR3 is TGCGCCAGCAGCTTGACCGGACAGGGAGATCAGCCCCAGCATTTT. It codes for CASSLTGQGDQPQHF. Looking up the rest from reference TRBV5-1 and TRBJ1-5 gives the full variable domain: KAGVTQTPRYLIKTRGQQVTLSCSPISGHRSVSWYQQTPGQGLQFLFEYFSETQRNKGNFPGRFSGRQFSNSRSEMNVSTLELGDSALYLCASSLTGQGDQPQHFGDGTRLSIL.

The chain links TRBV27 to TRBJ2-1; D might be TRBD2 (5 bases). The CDR3 consists of 16 residues. The V gene lost 6 bases and the J gene lost 5 bases, with 20 bases spanning the gap. Per the germline V gene, CDR1 is MNHEY and CDR2 is SMNVEV (reference sequence). The CDR3 is CASSPPRTYDDNEQFF. The DNA for the CDR3 is TGTGCCAGCAGCCCCCCCCGGACTTACGACGACAATGAGCAGTTCTTC.

J is TRBJ2-7 and V is TRBV7-9; D remains unclear. V gave up 2 bases and J gave up 6 bases, with 14 bases separating them. This CDR3 has 14 residues. CDR1 SEHNR and CDR2 FQNEAQ come from the germline V gene (reference sequence). CDR3 loop: CASSLLEQPGEQYF. CDR3 DNA sequence: TGTGCCAGCAGCTTATTAGAGCAACCAGGCGAGCAGTACTTC.

The chain couples TRBV5-4 to TRBJ2-2, with D tentatively TRBD1 (5 bases). CDR1 and CDR2 from the germline V gene are SGHNT and YYREEE (reference sequence). V lost 4 bases and J lost 5, with 18 bases in between. The CDR3 has 16 amino acids. CDR3 amino acids: CASSALKGAGTGELFF. CDR3 DNA: TGTGCCAGCAGCGCCCTGAAAGGGGCAGGAACCGGGGAGCTGTTTTTT.

The chain carries TRBV28 and TRBJ1-2; maybe TRBD1 (6 bases). The CDR3 sequence is 13 residues long. Trimming shortened V by 3 bases and J by 3 bases, and 8 bases separated the two germline ends. Germline V lookup: CDR1 MDHEN, CDR2 SYDVKM. For the CDR3, the DNA is TGTGCCAGCAGTTTCCCAGGGGACTATGGCTACACCTTC. Encoded protein: CASSFPGDYGYTF.

This chain connects TRBV2 to TRBJ1-2; 7 bases match TRBD1. CDR3 length: 13 residues. V dropped 9 bases and J dropped 3; count of bases not matched to a gene: 7. The germline gives CDR1 SNHLY, CDR2 FYNNEI. Here the CDR3 DNA reads TGTGCCAGTCGACAGGGCCCAGACTATGGCTACACCTTC. Amino acids: CASRQGPDYGYTF.